These T cell receptor beta chains were read from a single sample in a study of human T cells and chemical hapten exposure. TCRdb re-called the RACE reads with MiXCR, one entry per CDR3 protein. Of 350,000 or so distinct CDR3 sequences detected, approximately 6.3% appear once; the ten largest clones hold roughly 8%. The material was whole blood, obtained in connection with sensitization to the hapten diphenylcyclopropenone (DPC). Source of these receptors: a woman aged 18-29 years with alopecia areata. Some clones in this sample may be carry-over from other donors' samples. CDR3s leave out the opening cysteine and the closing phenylalanine or tryptophan.

CDR3	J	V
ASSATGMRNSPLH	TRBJ1-6	TRBV2
SASSPLWGGELF	TRBJ2-2	TRBV20-1
ASSSTGTSVARETQY	TRBJ2-5	TRBV5-4
SAVEGATNEKLF	TRBJ1-4	TRBV20-1
ASSLRTGVLVTEAF	TRBJ1-1	TRBV5-6
ASSLKGIYGYT	TRBJ1-2	TRBV12-3/TRBV12-4
ASSFRYRLNTEAF	TRBJ1-1	TRBV5-6
ASSYTSSTDTQY	TRBJ2-3	TRBV5-1
ASSVGDSLNTEAF	TRBJ1-1	TRBV9
ATSSLDRPYEQY	TRBJ2-7	TRBV15
SVSGGVMSYEQY	TRBJ2-7	TRBV29-1
ASSPDLTANEKLF	TRBJ1-4	TRBV28
ASSLSGAAVYGYT	TRBJ1-2	TRBV5-6
ASTLGVYTEAF	TRBJ1-1	TRBV12-3/TRBV12-4
ASSMAQGASEAF	TRBJ1-1	TRBV27
ASTKGASDTQY	TRBJ2-3	TRBV28
ASGAGRYGYT	TRBJ1-2	TRBV10-3
ASSMGTGVPNEKLF	TRBJ1-4	TRBV12-3/TRBV12-4
ASSLVLSGIQY	TRBJ2-4	TRBV9
AISDGGGALGSPLH	TRBJ1-6	TRBV10-3
ASSEDRGQKAF	TRBJ1-1	TRBV18
ASSSGQGTGNTIY	TRBJ1-3	TRBV5-4
ASSQDEEYYGYT	TRBJ1-2	TRBV4-1
ASSYHLYGELF	TRBJ2-2	TRBV6-2/TRBV6-3
AISRNSGGAEATEQF	TRBJ2-1	TRBV10-3
SVATSGQETQN	TRBJ2-5	TRBV29-1
SANPGQSTDTQY	TRBJ2-3	TRBV20-1
ASSYDRSYGYT	TRBJ1-2	TRBV6-5
ASSYIPSGNTIY	TRBJ1-3	TRBV6-6
SVWDRRKGYT	TRBJ1-2	TRBV29-1
ASSYWDRGNTGELF	TRBJ2-2	TRBV6-5
ASRATSGELAEQF	TRBJ2-1	TRBV2